This T cell receptor (beta chain) was sequenced for a study of blood T cell repertoires in COVID-19. This clone appeared a few times. TCRdb's copy holds only in-frame clones and misses some; the assay was immunoSEQ multiplex PCR. This sample yields approximately 190,000 clones, of which approximately 83% are seen a single time; 7.5% belongs to the top ten. Sequencing input: PBMCs or T cells enriched from blood (not recorded which). The receptor was derived from a man between 40 and 49 years old who had recovered from COVID-19.

CDR3 nucleotides: TGCAGCGTCCTTACTCGGGCCAGGGGCGATGGCTACACCTTC. Translated, it gives CSVLTRARGDGYTF. The V and J genes are TRBV29-1 and TRBJ1-2; D possibly corresponds to TRBD1 (6 bases). The V gene's germline CDR1 is SQVTM and CDR2 ANQGSEA. This CDR3 is 14 amino acids long. V lost 6 bases and J 6 bases, leaving 20 bases between the germline ends.